The 28 T cell receptor beta chains given below trace back to one sample, sequenced in a study of cytomegalovirus exposure and HLA in healthy donors. Profiled with immunoSEQ multiplex PCR; TCRdb holds only in-frame clones, not every one. This repertoire shows 70,000 to 95,000 clones, over 85% found once; its top ten account for 3.6%. Source material: PBMCs. The source of these receptors is a woman in her 30s in good health and CMV-seronegative.

The rearrangement joins TRBV12-5 to TRBJ2-5; 10 bases align to TRBD2. Unmatched junction bases numbered 4, after V lost 4 bases and J lost 2 bases. CDR1 LGHNT and CDR2 FRNRAP come from the germline V gene. The CDR3 is 15 residues long. The CDR3 protein is CASGSGLAVQETQYF. Written as DNA, the CDR3 is TGTGCTAGTGGTTCCGGACTAGCGGTACAAGAGACCCAGTACTTC.

This sequence joins TRBV6-5 and TRBJ2-2; 8 bases align to TRBD2. Germline CDR1 MNHEY, CDR2 SVGAGI. With V trimmed by 7 bases and J by 3 bases, 7 bases remained unmatched. The CDR3 totals 15 residues. CDR3 in DNA: TGTGCCAGCATCAAAGCGGGAGAGGACACCGGGGAGCTGTTTTTT. It codes for CASIKAGEDTGELFF.

The V gene is TRBV4-2, the J gene TRBJ2-3, with 10 nucleotides matching TRBD2. CDR1 is LGHNA and CDR2 is YNFKEQ in the germline V gene. The CDR3 contains 17 residues. Losses at the gene ends were 1 base for V and 5 bases for J; bases not matched to a gene: 9. CDR3 residues: CASSQAFSGGGQDTQYF. CDR3 DNA sequence: TGTGCCAGCAGCCAAGCATTCAGCGGGGGGGGTCAAGATACGCAGTATTTT.

The chain carries TRBV4-1 and TRBJ2-7, with D tentatively TRBD2 (5 bases). The V gene lost 2 bases and the J gene lost 7 bases, with 9 bases spanning the gap. Germline lookup yields CDR1 MGHRA and CDR2 YSYEKL. The CDR3 length is 12 residues. The CDR3 region is CASSQPPGEQYF. For the CDR3, the DNA is TGCGCCAGCAGCCAACCTCCGGGAGAGCAGTACTTC.

The genes are TRBV4-3 and TRBJ1-1, with D perhaps matching TRBD1 (6 bases). The germline V gene encodes CDR1 LGHNA and CDR2 YSLEER. The CDR3 totals 16 residues. V lost 0 bases and J lost 6, with 17 bases in between. Written as DNA, the CDR3 is TGCGCCAGCAGCCAAGAGAAGCGGGGGAGGGGGTCTGAAGCTTTCTTT. Translated: CASSQEKRGRGSEAFF.

The chain carries TRBV7-3 and TRBJ2-3; D possibly corresponds to TRBD2 (5 bases). Per germline, CDR1 SGHTA and CDR2 FQGTGA. The V end lost 5 bases, the J end lost 4 bases, and 16 bases lay between the germline ends. The CDR3 has 15 residues. CDR3 nucleotides: TGTGCCAGCAGCCCCCGAGGGTCGCTCCCAGATACGCAGTATTTT. Its translation is CASSPRGSLPDTQYF.

The J gene is TRBJ1-6, the V gene TRBV4-1; 7 bases match TRBD1. CDR1 is MGHRA, CDR2 YSYEKL, per germline. CDR3 size: 16 residues. Germline trimming cut 0 bases from V and 10 bases from J; bases unmatched to any gene: 9. The CDR3 region is CASSQEDRQGQSPLHF. The DNA of the CDR3 is TGCGCCAGCAGCCAAGAGGACCGACAGGGACAGTCACCCCTCCACTTT.

The V and J genes are TRBV28 and TRBJ1-2, with D maybe TRBD1 (5 bases). V was trimmed by 5 bases and J by 8 bases, leaving 18 bases between them. Germline V CDR1 and CDR2: MDHEN, SYDVKM. This CDR3 region has 14 residues. The CDR3 is CASSPPVAQGGYTF. CDR3 coding DNA: TGTGCCAGCAGTCCCCCCGTTGCGCAGGGAGGCTACACCTTC.

The chain carries TRBV6-5 and TRBJ2-5, with D perhaps matching TRBD1 (5 bases). Germline values: CDR1 MNHEY, CDR2 SVGAGI. The CDR3 sequence is 13 residues long. Between the trimmed V and J ends, which lost 3 bases and 1 base, there was a span of 6 bases. The CDR3 loop reads CASSYDSQETQYF. The CDR3 DNA is TGTGCCAGCAGTTATGACAGCCAAGAGACCCAGTACTTC.

The V call is TRBV19, the J call TRBJ1-5, with 9 bases identical to TRBD1. The CDR3 sequence is 14 residues long. Trimming cost V 5 bases and J 2 bases; bases outside gene matches: 1. Germline lookup yields CDR1 LNHDA and CDR2 SQIVND (reference sequence). CDR3 sequence (DNA): TGTGCCAGTAGTTGGACAGGGGGCAATCAGCCCCAGCATTTT. Amino acid sequence: CASSWTGGNQPQHF.

The chain has TRBV7-2 and TRBJ2-2; TRBD1 matches at 8 bases. In germline, CDR1 is SGHTA, CDR2 FQGNSA. This CDR3 region has 16 residues. Trimming at V came to 3 bases and at J to 5 bases, leaving 8 bases not matched to a gene. The CDR3 sequence is CASSFAGTGSTGELFF. CDR3 sequence (DNA): TGTGCCAGCAGCTTCGCCGGGACAGGCTCAACCGGGGAGCTGTTTTTT.

The rearrangement links TRBV6-5 to TRBJ1-3, with D tentatively TRBD1 (6 bases). Trimming stripped 6 bases from V and 4 bases from J, with 16 bases between. Per germline, CDR1 MNHEY and CDR2 SVGAGI. This CDR3 comprises 15 residues. The CDR3 sequence: CASSHRDTRGNTIYF. CDR3 coding DNA: TGTGCCAGCAGCCACCGGGACACCAGGGGAAACACCATATATTTT.

This chain connects TRBV2 to TRBJ2-2; possible D gene TRBD2, 6 bases. This CDR3 is built from 15 residues. V lost 8 bases and J lost 2, with 15 bases in between. Germline V gene data show CDR1 as SNHLY and CDR2 as FYNNEI. CDR3 sequence: CASSPPGSNTGELFF. CDR3 in DNA: TGTGCCAGCTCCCCCCCCGGGAGTAACACCGGGGAGCTGTTTTTT.

In its sample, this clone was seen once. The V gene is TRBV5-8, the J gene TRBJ1-4, with 7 bases fitting TRBD1. This CDR3 spans 15 amino acids. J lost 8 bases, V lost 4 bases, and 11 bases had no gene match. Per the germline V gene, CDR1 is SGHTS and CDR2 is YDEGEE. The CDR3 bases are TGTGCCAGCAGCCAAATCAGACAGGGCCAGGAAAAACTGTTTTTT. Amino acids: CASSQIRQGQEKLFF.

The chain is built from TRBV4-1 and TRBJ2-4, with D possibly matching TRBD2 (6 bases). This CDR3 has 14 amino acids. Deletions cut 1 base from V and 7 bases from J, with 11 bases between. The V gene's germline CDR1 is MGHRA and CDR2 YSYEKL. The CDR3 nucleotides read TGCGCCAGCAGCCAAGGGGACTGGGGGAACATTCAGTACTTC. Translating it yields CASSQGDWGNIQYF.

The rearrangement joins TRBV7-3 to TRBJ2-6, with 10 bases fitting TRBD1. Germline V gives CDR1 SGHTA, CDR2 FQGTGA. V shed 5 bases and J 3 bases; nucleotides not matched to a gene: 10. There are 18 residues in the CDR3. For the CDR3, the DNA is TGTGCCAGCAGCCTGGGACAGGGGCTGGGATTTGGGGCCAACGTCCTGACTTTC. This encodes CASSLGQGLGFGANVLTF.

The chain combines TRBV2 with TRBJ2-7; D is possibly TRBD1 (6 bases). Germline V lookup: CDR1 SNHLY, CDR2 FYNNEI. V was shortened by 3 bases and J by 2 bases, with 11 bases between the two germline ends. The CDR3 loop spans 14 amino acids. This CDR3 is CASSDLDSTYEQYF. Written as DNA, the CDR3 is TGTGCCAGCAGTGACCTGGACAGTACCTACGAGCAGTACTTC.

This sequence joins TRBV7-6 and TRBJ2-2; D is unresolved. V lost 8 bases to trimming and J lost 4 bases, with 14 bases between them. This CDR3 is 14 amino acids long. The germline V gene encodes CDR1 SGHVS and CDR2 FNYEAQ. The CDR3 loop is CASGPTPGTGELFF. DNA for the CDR3: TGTGCCAGCGGCCCGACGCCGGGCACCGGGGAGCTGTTTTTT.

The chain couples TRBV4-1 to TRBJ1-1; D uncertain. V dropped 0 bases and J dropped 6 bases, with 14 bases sitting between them. The CDR3 length is 15 residues. Germline CDR1 reads MGHRA; CDR2 reads YSYEKL. CDR3 region: CASSQDVVGIAEAFF. Here the CDR3 DNA reads TGCGCCAGCAGCCAAGACGTTGTCGGTATAGCTGAAGCTTTCTTT.

The chain employs TRBV6-5 and TRBJ2-7; 9 positions match TRBD2. This CDR3 region has 14 residues. The V gene end was trimmed by 2 bases and the J gene end by 2 bases; junction bases not matched to a gene: 1. Per the germline V gene, CDR1 is MNHEY and CDR2 is SVGAGI. CDR3 residues: CASSYERGAYEQYF. The CDR3 nucleotides are TGTGCCAGCAGTTACGAGCGGGGGGCCTACGAGCAGTACTTC.

The V and J genes are TRBV7-6 and TRBJ2-5; D unresolved. Trimming took off 3 bases at V and 5 bases at J, with 13 bases between the two ends. The CDR3 has 14 residues. Germline V lookup: CDR1 SGHVS, CDR2 FNYEAQ. CDR3 amino acids: CASSFYTPGETQYF. The CDR3 region has the DNA TGTGCCAGCAGCTTCTACACCCCCGGGGAGACCCAGTACTTC.

V is TRBV29-1 and J is TRBJ1-2, with D tentatively TRBD1 (5 bases). The V gene's germline CDR1 is SQVTM and CDR2 ANQGSEA. The CDR3 sequence is 13 residues long. The CDR3 reads CSGGPREDYGYTF. The CDR3 bases are TGCAGTGGGGGACCCAGGGAGGACTATGGCTACACCTTC.

This chain links TRBV29-1 with TRBJ2-6, with D possibly TRBD1 on 5 matching bases. This CDR3 is built from 15 residues. The germline V gene has CDR1 SQVTM and CDR2 ANQGSEA. Between the trimmed V and J ends, which lost 4 bases and 4 bases, there was a span of 14 bases. The CDR3 region is CSVVQGIAGANVLTF. The DNA of the CDR3 is TGCAGCGTTGTGCAGGGTATTGCGGGGGCCAACGTCCTGACTTTC.

This chain joins TRBV4-2 and TRBJ2-1, with 8 nucleotides matching TRBD2. CDR3 size: 19 residues. V shed 0 bases, J shed 1 base, and the junction held 11 bases outside the gene matches. Germline V gene data show CDR1 as LGHNA and CDR2 as YNFKEQ. The CDR3 nucleotides read TGTGCCAGCAGCCAAGAGGAGGCCAGCGGGAGCGGTTCCTACAATGAGCAGTTCTTC. Translating gives CASSQEEASGSGSYNEQFF.

The rearrangement uses TRBV19 and TRBJ1-2, with 9 positions matching TRBD1. The J segment lost 2 bases and the V segment lost 5 bases, leaving 3 bases of the junction unmatched. The CDR3 has 14 residues. Looked up from germline, CDR1 is LNHDA and CDR2 is SQIVND (reference sequence). The CDR3 DNA sequence: TGTGCCAGTAGTGCGGGGACAGGGAACTATGGCTACACCTTC. Translated, it gives CASSAGTGNYGYTF.

The chain is built from TRBV7-9 and TRBJ1-2, with TRBD1 identical over 7 bases. Trimming at V came to 5 bases and at J to 8 bases, leaving 8 bases not matched to a gene. Germline V gene sequence: CDR1 SEHNR, CDR2 FQNEAQ (reference sequence). This CDR3 has 13 amino acids. CDR3 DNA: TGTGCCAGCAGCCATCCGACAGGGTCAGGCTACACCTTC. Translation: CASSHPTGSGYTF.

The chain recombines TRBV10-3 with TRBJ2-2, with TRBD1 identical over 9 bases. The CDR3 runs 16 residues. After removal of 3 bases from V and 2 bases from J, the junction contained 4 bases not matched to a gene. Looked up from germline, CDR1 is ENHRY and CDR2 is SYGVKD. The CDR3 is CAISEPDRGNTGELFF. The CDR3 region has the DNA TGTGCCATCAGTGAACCGGACAGGGGAAACACCGGGGAGCTGTTTTTT.

This clone was seen just once. This rearrangement joins TRBV19 to TRBJ1-1; TRBD1 matches at 9 bases. The CDR3 sequence is 14 residues long. V trimming: 7 bases; J trimming: 1 base; junction bases outside the gene matches: 4. Germline CDR1 and CDR2: LNHDA and SQIVND (reference sequence). DNA of the CDR3: TGTGCCAGTAATGGACAGGGGCCGAACACTGAAGCTTTCTTT. Protein sequence: CASNGQGPNTEAFF. Variable domain in full (rest from reference TRBV19 and TRBJ1-1): DGGITQSPKYLFRKEGQNVTLSCEQNLNHDAMYWYRQDPGQGLRLIYYSQIVNDFQKGDIAEGYSVSREKKESFPLTVTSAQKNPTAFYLCASNGQGPNTEAFFGQGTRLTVV.